This T cell receptor (beta chain) is drawn from a study of beta chain features in type 1 diabetes. Study outcomes and limitations: PCR might favor shorter templates, equally in patients and controls. Patients with Type 1 diabetes showed moderately but significantly shorter TCRB CDR3s in all four CD4+ subsets.

Turning to this clone: The antigen remains unidentified.

The investigators reverse transcribed all of the isolated RNA, so they sequenced expressed TCRB transcripts. Naive, central memory and regulatory T cell samples averaged around 3.9 million reads. Sequencing was performed with immunoSEQ multiplex PCR; in TCRdb, only in-frame clones are kept and a portion is missing. Of 100,000 to 150,000 clones in the sample, roughly 10% were seen once. Via the markers CD45RO/CCR7/CD25/CD127/CD95/CD27, stem cell-like memory, regulatory, central memory and naive CD4+ cells were sorted. Without exception, sorted populations had purity beyond 98%. The TCR sequence derives from a man aged 30 to 39 with type 1 diabetes. Material: central memory CD4+ T cells from blood.

The CDR3: CASSARVGDRQYF. The CDR3, as DNA: TGTGCCAGCAGCGCAAGGGTAGGGGACAGGCAGTACTTC. This chain joins TRBV7-2 and TRBJ2-5; TRBD1 matches at 8 bases. Per the germline V gene, CDR1 is SGHTA and CDR2 is FQGNSA. V gave up 5 bases and J gave up 11 bases; unmatched junction bases: 10. There are 13 residues in the CDR3. The full variable domain, completed using reference TRBV7-2 and TRBJ2-5, is GAGVSQSPSNKVTEKGKDVELRCDPISGHTALYWYRQSLGQGLEFLIYFQGNSAPDKSGLPSDRFSAERTGGSVSTLTIQRTQQEDSAVYLCASSARVGDRQYFGPGTRLLVL.